Below are 3 T cell receptor beta chains sequenced from a single sample in a study of blood T cell repertoires in COVID-19. Only in-frame clones appear in the TCRdb table, and some are missing; sequencing was by immunoSEQ multiplex PCR. The sample lists about 87,000 clones; 75% were seen once. The sequenced sample was peripheral blood. The source is a woman between 45 and 65 years old with acute or convalescent COVID-19.

The chain carries TRBV5-5 and TRBJ2-3, with D perhaps matching TRBD1 (5 bases). The germline CDR1 and CDR2 sequences are SGHKS and YYEKEE (reference sequence). Deletions cut 0 bases from V and 3 bases from J, with 11 bases between. The CDR3 contains 15 residues. The chain's CDR3 is CASSLVQPGTDTQYF. Here the CDR3 DNA reads TGTGCCAGCAGCTTGGTACAGCCAGGGACAGATACGCAGTATTTT. The entire variable domain, with the rest obtained from reference TRBV5-5 and TRBJ2-3, is as follows: DAGVTQSPTHLIKTRGQQVTLRCSPISGHKSVSWYQQVLGQGPQFIFQYYEKEERGRGNFPDRFSARQFPNYSSELNVNALLLGDSALYLCASSLVQPGTDTQYFGPGTRLTVL.

The genes are TRBV9 and TRBJ2-3, with D possibly matching TRBD2 (6 bases). CDR1 is SGDLS and CDR2 is YYNGEE in the germline V gene. The CDR3 extends over 15 amino acids. V was trimmed by 1 base and J by 2 bases, leaving 11 bases between them. The DNA of the CDR3 is TGTGCCAGCAGCGTAATTGGACTATCCACAGATACGCAGTATTTT. Its protein product is CASSVIGLSTDTQYF.

This clone has only a few counts. The chain is built from TRBV24-1 and TRBJ1-6, with 8 positions matching TRBD1. The CDR3 contains 14 residues. Trimming removed 4 bases from V and 5 bases from J; junction bases left unmatched: 0. Germline V gene data show CDR1 as KGHDR and CDR2 as SFDVKD. CDR3 bases: TGTGCCACCAGTGACAGGGGGCATAATTCACCCCTCCACTTT. This codes for CATSDRGHNSPLHF.